Shown below are 22 T cell receptor beta chains from a single sample sequenced in a study of T cell clusters in autoimmune cytopenias. Each sample's input was approximately 0.25 ug genomic DNA, 38,000 or so genome equivalents. Multiplex touch-down PCR amplified TRB using TRB-A and TRB-B pools in one tube. Each CDR3 protein gets one entry in TCRdb, which reprocessed the multiplex PCR reads and gives no DNA. This repertoire includes about 2,800 distinct CDR3 sequences. Input material: peripheral blood. The source is a human donor with an autoimmune cytopenia or autoimmune hepatitis (not recorded which).

In terms of frequency, this clonotype is medium-sized. The rearrangement links TRBV27 to TRBJ2-3; as DNA is missing, the TRBD1 call by TCRdb cannot be tested. Germline loops: CDR1 MNHEY, CDR2 SMNVEV (reference sequence). There are 14 residues in the CDR3. The CDR3 loop is CASRNGHITDTQYF.

In terms of frequency, this clonotype is medium-sized. This sequence joins TRBV6-5 and TRBJ1-4; TCRdb lists TRBD1, though no DNA is available to test this call. Germline CDR1 reads MNHEY; CDR2 reads SVGAGI. The CDR3 extends over 13 amino acids. CDR3 region: CAGRTAVNEKLFF.

This clonotype ranks as medium-sized (0.01 to 0.1%) in terms of frequency. The V call is TRBV13, the J call TRBJ2-3; TCRdb picks TRBD2, but there is no DNA to check that call. This CDR3 has 15 amino acids. Per the germline V gene, CDR1 is PRHDT and CDR2 is FYEKMQ (reference sequence). The CDR3 is CASRILAWGTDTQYF.

According to its frequency, this clonotype is medium-sized. The CDR3 loop is CSVLTGLDYGYTF. This rearrangement joins TRBV29-1 to TRBJ1-2; the D call of TRBD1 rests on TCRdb alone, since no DNA is present to check it. The CDR3 totals 13 residues. Germline CDR1 reads SQVTM; CDR2 reads ANQGSEA.

In terms of frequency, this clonotype is medium-sized. The chain is built from TRBV5-5 and TRBJ1-5; the TCRdb call, TRBD1, lacks DNA for checking. The CDR3 has 17 amino acids. CDR1 is SGHKS, CDR2 YYEKEE, per germline (reference sequence). The CDR3 sequence is CASSFAPLGGGNQPQHF.

Measured by frequency, this clonotype is medium-sized. The rearrangement links TRBV19 to TRBJ1-2; no DNA is available, so the TRBD1 call from TCRdb remains unchecked. The CDR3 sequence is 14 residues long. Germline CDR1 and CDR2: LNHDA and SQIVND (reference sequence). This CDR3 reads CASSYTGTGDRYTF. The full variable domain, completed using reference TRBV19 and TRBJ1-2, is DGGITQSPKYLFRKEGQNVTLSCEQNLNHDAMYWYRQDPGQGLRLIYYSQIVNDFQKGDIAEGYSVSREKKESFPLTVTSAQKNPTAFYLCASSYTGTGDRYTFGSGTRLTVV.

In terms of frequency, this clonotype is medium-sized. J is TRBJ1-1 and V is TRBV18; with no DNA, the TCRdb D assignment of TRBD1 cannot be verified. The CDR3 extends over 17 amino acids. Per the germline V gene, CDR1 is KGHSH and CDR2 is LQKENI. CDR3 loop: CASSLLQGRSANTEAFF.

By frequency, this clonotype registers medium-sized. The CDR3 here is CASRRPRLGTHEQFF. The V call is TRBV6-5, the J call TRBJ2-1; the D call from TCRdb, TRBD1, cannot be confirmed without DNA. The germline gives CDR1 MNHEY, CDR2 SVGAGI. The CDR3 is 15 amino acids.

This clonotype counts as medium-sized by frequency. The rearrangement links TRBV30 to TRBJ1-3; TCRdb calls TRBD1, which cannot be checked without DNA. The germline V gene encodes CDR1 GTSNPN and CDR2 SVGIG (reference sequence). The CDR3 sequence is 13 residues long. The CDR3 sequence is CAWAPSSGNTIYF.

This clonotype counts as medium-sized by frequency. This chain links TRBV7-2 with TRBJ1-2; the D call of TRBD1 rests on TCRdb alone, since no DNA is present to check it. Germline V lookup: CDR1 SGHTA, CDR2 FQGNSA. This CDR3 is 14 amino acids long. CDR3 amino acids: CASSFVEGDYGYTF.

By frequency, this clonotype registers medium-sized. CDR3: CASRLAGVAADTQYF. The chain is built from TRBV6-5 and TRBJ2-3; the D gene TCRdb calls, TRBD2, cannot be checked with no DNA. The germline V gene has CDR1 MNHEY and CDR2 SVGAGI. This CDR3 has 15 amino acids.

Considering frequency, this clonotype is medium-sized (0.01 to 0.1%). The gene calls are TRBV11-2 and TRBJ2-7. This CDR3 has 17 residues. Germline V gene sequence: CDR1 SGHAT, CDR2 FQNNGV. This chain's CDR3 is CASSLVNWAGQSYEQYF.

This clonotype shows up as medium-sized by frequency. V gene TRBV19 combines with J gene TRBJ1-4; TCRdb selects TRBD1, and the lack of DNA leaves this call unchecked. This CDR3 is built from 14 residues. Germline-derived CDR1 and CDR2 are LNHDA and SQIVND (reference sequence). The CDR3 loop reads CASNPGGGREKLFF. The full variable domain, rest sourced from reference TRBV19 and TRBJ1-4, is DGGITQSPKYLFRKEGQNVTLSCEQNLNHDAMYWYRQDPGQGLRLIYYSQIVNDFQKGDIAEGYSVSREKKESFPLTVTSAQKNPTAFYLCASNPGGGREKLFFGSGTQLSVL.

This clonotype ranks as medium-sized (0.01 to 0.1%) in terms of frequency. The chain is built from TRBV6-5 and TRBJ2-2; TCRdb's D call, TRBD2, is unchecked because there is no DNA. Germline loops: CDR1 MNHEY, CDR2 SVGAGI. The CDR3 spans 19 residues. CDR3 sequence reads: CASSFSKPERARPTGELFF.

This clonotype ranks as medium-sized (0.01 to 0.1%) in terms of frequency. V is TRBV19 and J is TRBJ2-6. The CDR3 consists of 14 residues. CDR1 and CDR2 from the germline V gene are LNHDA and SQIVND (reference sequence). CDR3 in amino acids: CASSTGSGANVLTF.

Judged by frequency, this clonotype is medium-sized. The rearrangement uses TRBV30 and TRBJ2-5. There are 11 residues in the CDR3. CDR1 and CDR2 (germline): GTSNPN, SVGIG (reference sequence). The CDR3 here is CAWSLGETQYF.

This clonotype is called medium-sized based on its frequency. The rearrangement uses TRBV27 and TRBJ2-7; TCRdb's D gene call, TRBD1, goes unchecked for lack of DNA. This CDR3 spans 14 amino acids. Looked up from germline, CDR1 is MNHEY and CDR2 is SMNVEV (reference sequence). CDR3 in amino acids: CASRSGQGGYEQYF.

Judged by frequency, this clonotype is medium-sized. The CDR3 loop is CASTRGTANTEAFF. The chain has TRBV27 and TRBJ1-1; there is no DNA to check the TCRdb D call of TRBD1. The CDR3 sequence is 14 residues long. The germline CDR1 and CDR2 sequences are MNHEY and SMNVEV (reference sequence).

Its frequency marks this clonotype as medium-sized. The chain combines TRBV12-3 or TRBV12-4 with TRBJ2-3; there is no DNA to check the TCRdb D call of TRBD1. This CDR3 is 15 amino acids long. The CDR3 spells CASSHNRGGTDTQYF.

Frequency places this clonotype as medium-sized. The chain carries TRBV19 and TRBJ2-6; absent DNA, TCRdb's TRBD2 call cannot be checked. The length of the CDR3 is 18 residues. CDR1 and CDR2 from the germline V gene are LNHDA and SQIVND (reference sequence). CDR3 in amino acids: CASSRSSGGHSGANVLTF.

This clonotype is classed as medium-sized by frequency. V usage is TRBV6-5 and J usage is TRBJ2-7; TCRdb calls TRBD1, which cannot be checked without DNA. The CDR3 length is 12 residues. Germline-derived CDR1 and CDR2 are MNHEY and SVGAGI. CDR3 amino acids: CASSFQGGEQYF.

By frequency, this clonotype registers medium-sized. The genes are TRBV29-1 and TRBJ1-1. The germline V gene encodes CDR1 SQVTM and CDR2 ANQGSEA. There are 13 residues in the CDR3. The CDR3 protein is CSVRLGLRTEAFF.